The TCR beta chain under discussion was sequenced for a study of cytomegalovirus exposure and HLA in healthy donors. PCR was performed using 60 Vbeta and 13 Jbeta primers. Original methodology: Counted up in a later analysis, unique TCR beta chains came to about 83 million, with around 11 million shared. Produced via immunoSEQ multiplex PCR; TCRdb's table is partial and in-frame only. V and J calls and clone size are copied from that table; D and trimming were computed from the DNA. In the table there are around 130,000 clones, just over 75% of which are singletons. A remark on this clone: The antigen remains unidentified.

Study-wide points: Later examination showed HLA-associated TCR beta chains had greater clonal expansion than equally common others. Earlier findings revealed that most TCR beta V segments proved productive either about 87% or about 30% of the time.

V dropped 7 bases and J dropped 4; count of bases not matched to a gene: 18. Germline V gives CDR1 MNHEY, CDR2 SMNVEV (reference sequence). This CDR3 contains 17 residues. Those who donated were healthy bone marrow donors. The clonotype comes from a woman between 50 and 59 years old in good health and CMV-seronegative. The sequencing input was PBMCs. V is TRBV27 and J is TRBJ1-1; 7 nucleotides match TRBD1. CDR3 in amino acids: CASNPLWTGPKTTEAFF. DNA of the CDR3: TGTGCCAGCAACCCTCTCTGGACAGGACCGAAGACCACTGAAGCTTTCTTT.